This TCR beta chain was observed in a study of Graves' ophthalmopathy and Graves' hyperthyroidism (dated by TCRdb to the late 2010s). Concerning the study at large: Peripheral blood was collected at initial diagnosis, before any treatment. The study used TCR beta repertoire signatures to distinguish Graves' ophthalmopathy from Graves' hyperthyroidism and to predict progression to ophthalmopathy. In total, 135 blood samples were TCR-sequenced: fewer than 50 ophthalmopathy, some 72 hyperthyroidism and roughly 17 hyperthyroidism-to-ophthalmopathy patients. For independent validation, a separate cohort was made up of about 18 hyperthyroidism patients plus 17 patients who later progressed from hyperthyroidism to ophthalmopathy. Following sampling, methimazole starting at 30 mg daily was administered to hyperthyroidism patients, and high-dose intravenous methylprednisolone was administered to ophthalmopathy patients. To explore V-J signatures distinguishing ophthalmopathy from hyperthyroidism, a discovery set of under 110 patients (43 ophthalmopathy, 57 stable hyperthyroidism) was enrolled. In five to seven hyperthyroidism patients, the T-cell repertoire of thyroid tissue was compared with the T-cell repertoire of blood. The study at large found these results: Most expanded thyroid clonotypes with a frequency above 0.001 also appeared in blood, which suggests that blood repertoires may reflect the immune response in the thyroid. In validation, the model predicted ophthalmopathy progression with about 70% sensitivity and roughly 78% specificity; roughly 11 predicted patients were CT-confirmed with GO in a median of roughly 6.8 months. Sample size was not statistically predetermined, and group allocation was not concealed from the investigators. In cross-validation, the 13-signature model distinguished ophthalmopathy from stable hyperthyroidism with 85% to 90% sensitivity and 81% to 83% specificity, and in the test set the corresponding values were about 80% and 75%.

As to this clonotype: Its antigen remains unidentified. One end of the junction is discordant with germline, which a read error may explain.

For repertoire sequencing, TCR beta CDR3 regions were amplified from RNA transcripts. The first round was an RT-PCR using HTBI primers with the Qiagen OneStep RT-PCR kit, and this first round was followed by a second-round multiplex PCR, then size selection and purification. Libraries were sequenced on an Illumina HiSeq2000 using paired-end 100 bp reads. The study's own analysis went as follows. SOAPnuke was used to process the reads, throwing out any read that had adapters, had uncalled bases, had a mean Phred below 15, or lacked an exact constant-primer or identifier match. COPE v1.2.5 was used to merge the high-quality paired reads. Each unique nucleotide sequence was treated as a clonotype, and MiTCR v1.1 was used to align the clonotypes to the IMGT TRB V, D and J references. The analysis was limited to V-J combinations with a frequency above 0.0001, which together covered 99.2% of repertoires. For each V-J combination, a TCR clonal expansion and chaos score was defined as the ratio of F50 clonal expansion to chaos observed in the TCRdist matrix. Welch's t-statistics and random forest were used to narrow the features down to roughly twelve V-J combinations, which were then fed into a naive Bayes classifier. The similarity between thyroid and blood repertoires was quantified using the Morisita-Horn index. The raw public reads went through TCRdb reprocessing: fastp at Q25, MiXCR clone calling, in-frame beta chains kept. Identical CDR3 proteins give one entry, which carries the most common genes and DNA. It is TCRdb's table, rather than the study itself, that gives the V and J calls and clone size. Present in this sample are approximately 640,000 distinct CDR3 sequences, about 41% of which were seen just once. The top ten hold 3% to 3.5% of the sample.

The ophthalmopathy patients had moderately to severely active disease, with a Clinical Activity Score of 3 or higher, a NOSPECS grade of 4 or higher, and a disease duration of less than 3 months. Patients with other autoimmune diseases, uncontrolled infections, pregnancy or lactation were excluded from the study. Clinical symptoms, serum thyroxine, TRAb, thyroid ultrasound and orbital computed tomography were used for diagnosis. Ficoll-Paque density gradient centrifugation was used to isolate PBMCs from approximately 10 ml of fresh peripheral blood. Total RNA was extracted with Trizol reagent and quality-checked on an Agilent 2100 Bioanalyzer. Sequencing used peripheral blood. The TCR was taken from an adult man with Graves' ophthalmopathy.

The CDR3 region: CASSEGGGHGYEQYF. Here is the DNA: TGTGCCAGCAGTGAAGGCGGGGGCCACGGGTACGAGCAGTACTTC. The V and J segments used are TRBV10-3 and TRBJ2-5, with a weak D call of TRBD2 (7 bases match). TRBJ2-7 matches the DNA end more closely, so the J call is doubtful. Reading from cysteine to phenylalanine, the CDR3 counts 15 amino acids. The entry retains the CDR3 DNA only, 45 bases that are in frame from base 1. For CDR1 and CDR2, the germline V gene lists ENHRY and SYGVKD.